A selection of T cell receptor beta chains follows, all from one sample in a study of vaccination effects on CD4 cells after COVID-19. These receptors' antigens are unknown. Generated by immunoSEQ multiplex PCR, the TCRdb table keeps only in-frame clones and is missing some. Here the sample spans tens of thousands of clones, approximately 71% being singletons. This specimen consisted of CD4+ T cells from PBMCs cultured without peptide, obtained before COVID-19 vaccination. Receptors were obtained from a human donor who received a COVID-19 vaccine. The CDR3 runs from the conserved cysteine through the conserved F or W. A D gene is named only where the DNA matches it firmly. The size field is filled for only some rows; it gives once, few, many or a size class.

TRBD1	TRBJ2-7	TRBV7-9	.	TGTGCCAGCAGCCCGATCAGGGGGAGAAGGTACGAGCAGTACTTC	CASSPIRGRRYEQYF
.	TRBJ1-2	TRBV2	once	TGTGCCAGCCGGGACATAGGAGAAGTTGGCTACACCTTC	CASRDIGEVGYTF
.	TRBJ2-1	TRBV9	.	TGTGCCAGCGGTAGCGAGTCTTATCAGTTCTTC	CASGSESYQFF
TRBD1	TRBJ1-5	TRBV3-1/TRBV3-2	.	TGTGCCAGCAGCCAAGCCGCGACAGGGGATCAGCCCCAGCATTTT	CASSQAATGDQPQHF
.	TRBJ2-3	TRBV20-1	.	TGCAGTGCTAGTGTTCCGCCAGCAAGCACAGATACGCAGTATTTT	CSASVPPASTDTQYF
.	TRBJ1-5	TRBV5-4	.	TGTGCCAGCAGCCTCGACGGGACAATTGGTCAGCCCCAGCATTTT	CASSLDGTIGQPQHF
TRBD2	TRBJ2-1	TRBV10-2	.	TGCGCCAGCAGTGACAAAGGACTAGCGGCCCACAATGAGCAGTTCTTC	CASSDKGLAAHNEQFF
TRBD1	TRBJ2-7	TRBV6-1	few	TGTGCCAGCAGTGAAGCGCCAGGGGGCTCCTACGAGCAGTACTTC	CASSEAPGGSYEQYF
TRBD1	TRBJ2-7	TRBV14	.	TGTGCCAGCAGCCATTCGGACAGGCGCTACCCCTACGAGCAGTACTTC	CASSHSDRRYPYEQYF
TRBD1	TRBJ2-5	TRBV5-8	.	TGTGCCAGCAGCCCCGACAGGGCCGTGTACTTC	CASSPDRAVYF
.	TRBJ2-1	TRBV6-4	.	TGTGCCAGCAGTGACTCGAACTTAGGGCGTAGCGAGCAGTTCTTC	CASSDSNLGRSEQFF
TRBD1	TRBJ2-7	TRBV25-1	.	TGTGCCAGCAGTGATGGTAACAGGGGTTCCTACGAGCAGTACTTC	CASSDGNRGSYEQYF
.	TRBJ2-2	TRBV29-1	.	TGCAGCGTTGATTCTGGGACCAACACCGGGGAGCTGTTTTTT	CSVDSGTNTGELFF
TRBD2	TRBJ2-7	TRBV5-1	.	TGCGCCAGCAGCTTTAAGACTAGCGGGAGGGCCGTTTCGGTCTACGAGCAGTACTTC	CASSFKTSGRAVSVYEQYF
.	TRBJ1-5	TRBV6-1	once	TGTGCCAGCAGTGATGGCGGGGGAATGAATCAGCCCCAGCATTTT	CASSDGGGMNQPQHF
.	TRBJ1-5	TRBV11-2	.	TGTGCCAGCAGCTTAGAAGGGCGGATCAATCAGCCCCAGCATTTT	CASSLEGRINQPQHF
.	TRBJ1-3	TRBV5-1	few	TGCGCCAGCAGCTTGGAGGGCAGCTTCTCTGGAAACACCATATATTTT	CASSLEGSFSGNTIYF
.	TRBJ1-1	TRBV7-9	.	TGTGCCAGCATACAGGGAGTCGATTCGAACACTGAAGCTTTCTTT	CASIQGVDSNTEAFF
.	TRBJ1-3	TRBV19	few	TGTGCCAGTAGTCCAGGAAGAAACACCATATATTTT	CASSPGRNTIYF
.	TRBJ1-1	TRBV14	.	TGTGCCAGCAGCCCACCGGGTACATGGAACACTGAAGCTTTCTTT	CASSPPGTWNTEAFF
.	TRBJ2-5	TRBV7-9	once	TGTGCCAGCAGTCGAGCGTCAGGGGTGGAGGAGACCCAGTACTTC	CASSRASGVEETQYF
.	TRBJ2-5	TRBV12-2	.	TGTGCAAGTCGCTTAGGAACCCCGGGACTAGCGGGAGGGCGGGAGACCCAGTACTTC	CASRLGTPGLAGGRETQYF
TRBD2	TRBJ2-7	TRBV30	.	TGTGCCTGGAGTGTATTAACTAGCGGAGTTAGAAAGTACTTC	CAWSVLTSGVRKYF
TRBD1	TRBJ1-1	TRBV5-1	.	TGCGCCAGCAGCTTGCGGGCCGGGACAGGGGCTTCGAACACTGAAGCTTTCTTT	CASSLRAGTGASNTEAFF
.	TRBJ2-7	TRBV5-4	.	TGTGCCAGCAGCCGAGACAGGCAGTCCGAGCAGTACTTC	CASSRDRQSEQYF
.	TRBJ2-7	TRBV5-1	.	TGCGCCAGCAGCCTCATCGCCTCCCAAATAAGCGAGCAGTACTTC	CASSLIASQISEQYF
.	TRBJ1-6	TRBV5-1	few	TGCGCCAGCAGCTTGGAGCGAACGGACAATAATTCACCCCTCCACTTT	CASSLERTDNNSPLHF
TRBD1	TRBJ1-1	TRBV5-1	.	TGCGCCAGCAGGCGGACAGGGGAGAACACTGAAGCTTTCTTT	CASRRTGENTEAFF
.	TRBJ2-2	TRBV19	few	TGTGCCAGTAGTATATTCAGCGGAATCGGGGAGCTGTTTTTT	CASSIFSGIGELFF
TRBD2	TRBJ2-1	TRBV11-1	.	TGTGCCAGCAGCTTAGCTCCCCGGGGGGGCTACAATGAGCAGTTCTTC	CASSLAPRGGYNEQFF
.	TRBJ2-1	TRBV7-9	.	TGTGCCAGCAGCTTAGTAGAAAATGAGCAGTTCTTC	CASSLVENEQFF
.	TRBJ1-5	TRBV27	.	TGTGCCAGCAGTCCTGCCGGACAGCCCCAGCATTTT	CASSPAGQPQHF
.	TRBJ2-1	TRBV19	few	TGTGCCAGTAGTATGGATAGGGACACACCGACCTCCTACAATGAGCAGTTCTTC	CASSMDRDTPTSYNEQFF
TRBD2	TRBJ2-7	TRBV4-1	.	TGCGCCAGCAGCCAAGCTGATCTGGGACTAGCGGATTACGAGCAGTACTTC	CASSQADLGLADYEQYF
.	TRBJ1-5	TRBV2	once	TGTGCCAGCAGTGTCGGGCGGAACAATCAGCCCCAGCATTTT	CASSVGRNNQPQHF
.	TRBJ2-4	TRBV7-8	.	TGTGCCAGCAGCTTTTCGTGGTCTTCGGACATTCAGTACTTC	CASSFSWSSDIQYF
.	TRBJ1-5	TRBV12-5	.	TGTGCTAGTGGTTTGGAGGGGAGGGCTAATCAGCCCCAGCATTTT	CASGLEGRANQPQHF
.	TRBJ1-1	TRBV5-1	.	TGCGCCAGCAGCTGGGGAGGGAAGAACACTGAAGCTTTCTTT	CASSWGGKNTEAFF
TRBD1	TRBJ1-5	TRBV24-1	.	TGTGCCACCTCACCGTCCGGGACAGGGAGGCCCGGCAATCAGCCCCAGCATTTT	CATSPSGTGRPGNQPQHF
.	TRBJ2-2	TRBV6-4	.	TGTGCCAGCAGTGAGGGGGACACCGGGGAGCTGTTTTTT	CASSEGDTGELFF
.	TRBJ2-7	TRBV25-1	.	TGTGCCAGCAGTGGGGAGACACCCCTCAACTCCTACGAGCAGTACTTC	CASSGETPLNSYEQYF
.	TRBJ2-7	TRBV29-1	.	TGCAGCGTTGAAGATCCCGCATCCGTCTACGAGCAGTACTTC	CSVEDPASVYEQYF
.	TRBJ2-5	TRBV29-1	few	TGCAGCGTTGCCTCATATTGGGGGACCCAGTACTTC	CSVASYWGTQYF
TRBD2	TRBJ2-2	TRBV11-3	.	TGTGCCAGCAGTTCGGGACTAGCTCTCGCCGGGGAGCTGTTTTTT	CASSSGLALAGELFF